This entry lists 15 T cell receptor beta chains sequenced from one sample in a study of shared clonotypes between healthy human individuals. Profiling relied on immunoSEQ multiplex PCR, and the TCRdb table lists in-frame clones only, not all of them. In the table there are about 2.4 million clones, 90% to 95% of which are singletons. Sequenced material: naive CD4+ T cells from PBMCs. The subset here: CD45RA+ positively selected. These TCRs come from a man younger than 35 in good health. Some clones in this sample may be carry-over from other donors' samples.

The genes are TRBV19 and TRBJ2-1, with D perhaps TRBD1 (6 bases). The CDR3 has 15 residues. Trimming removed 5 bases at V and 9 bases at J, with 20 bases between. CDR1 LNHDA and CDR2 SQIVND come from the germline V gene (reference sequence). CDR3 nucleotide sequence: TGTGCCAGTAGTGCCCGACAGGTCGGGATTAGTGAGCAGTTCTTC. Translated, it gives CASSARQVGISEQFF.

There are a few counts of this clone. The chain carries TRBV5-1 and TRBJ2-2, with unresolved D. The CDR3 is 12 residues long. The germline gives CDR1 SGHRS, CDR2 YFSETQ. Deletions cut 0 bases from V and 7 bases from J, with 4 bases between. The CDR3 loop reads CASSLDGGELFF. CDR3 sequence (DNA): TGCGCCAGCAGCTTGGATGGCGGGGAGCTGTTTTTT.

Of note for this clone: Other nucleotide sequences from this sample produce the same CDR3. The rearrangement joins TRBV7-9 to TRBJ2-7, with D perhaps TRBD1 or TRBD2 (5 bases each). Germline CDR1 and CDR2: SEHNR and FQNEAQ (reference sequence). This CDR3 comprises 14 residues. The V end lost 2 bases, the J end lost 0 bases, and 8 bases lay between the germline ends. For the CDR3, the DNA is TGTGCCAGCAGCTTACAGGGAGACTCCTACGAGCAGTACTTC. Translation gives CASSLQGDSYEQYF.

The chain couples TRBV18 to TRBJ1-5; possible D gene TRBD1, 6 bases. The CDR3 loop spans 16 amino acids. Germline CDR1 and CDR2: KGHSH and LQKENI. Trimming shortened V by 4 bases and J by 2 bases, and 15 bases separated the two germline ends. CDR3 in amino acids: CASSLRDTEGNQPQHF. The CDR3 nucleotides are TGTGCCAGCTCACTCCGGGACACCGAGGGCAATCAGCCCCAGCATTTT.

The chain carries TRBV11-3 and TRBJ2-3; the D gene is possibly TRBD2 (5 bases). The CDR3 contains 16 residues. The germline V gene encodes CDR1 SGHNT and CDR2 YENEEA. V was pared by 1 base and J by 3 bases, with 14 bases between. This CDR3 is CASSLGAFTRTDTQYF. DNA of the CDR3: TGTGCCAGCAGCTTAGGGGCGTTTACTAGGACAGATACGCAGTATTTT. Full variable domain (outside the CDR3, taken from reference TRBV11-3 and TRBJ2-3): EAGVVQSPRYKIIEKKQPVAFWCNPISGHNTLYWYLQNLGQGPELLIRYENEEAVDDSQLPKDRFSAERLKGVDSTLKIQPAELGDSAVYLCASSLGAFTRTDTQYFGPGTRLTVL.

This chain links TRBV5-1 with TRBJ1-6, with D uncertain. The CDR3 totals 15 residues. The germline V and J ends were trimmed by 0 bases and 8 bases, with 12 bases remaining between them. CDR1 and CDR2 from the germline V gene are SGHRS and YFSETQ. This CDR3 reads CASSLDGPGYSPLHF. CDR3 in DNA: TGCGCCAGCAGCTTGGACGGACCGGGATATTCACCCCTCCACTTT.

The V and J genes are TRBV7-6 and TRBJ2-3; weak D call: TRBD1 (5 bases). Germline CDR1 and CDR2: SGHVS and FNYEAQ. The CDR3 loop spans 13 amino acids. The V end lost 1 base, the J end lost 9 bases, and 11 bases lay between the germline ends. Written as DNA, the CDR3 is TGTGCCAGCAGCTTAGAGCTAAGGGGCACGCAGTATTTT. This sequence encodes CASSLELRGTQYF.

V gene TRBV28 combines with J gene TRBJ1-2, with 7 bases fitting TRBD1. V dropped 2 bases and J dropped 6; count of bases not matched to a gene: 6. The CDR3 is made up of 14 amino acids. Germline V gene data show CDR1 as MDHEN and CDR2 as SYDVKM. The chain's CDR3 is CASSLRQGGNGYTF. In nucleotides, the CDR3 is TGTGCCAGCAGTTTACGGCAGGGGGGGAATGGCTACACCTTC.

CDR3 amino acids: CASSFFRGRGEQYF. For the CDR3, the DNA is TGTGCCAGCAGCTTCTTCAGGGGAAGGGGTGAGCAGTACTTC. The chain links TRBV7-2 to TRBJ2-7; possible D gene TRBD1, 6 bases. Trimming removed 3 bases from V and 7 bases from J, with 16 bases in between. CDR1 is SGHTA, CDR2 FQGNSA, per germline. The length of the CDR3 is 14 residues.

Turning to this clone: This sample also contains other DNA sequences that code for the same CDR3. CDR3 nucleotide sequence: TGCGCCAGCAGCTTGGCCGGAGGTTGGGCCGGGGAGCTGTTTTTT. This codes for CASSLAGGWAGELFF. V is TRBV5-1 and J is TRBJ2-2; tentative D call: TRBD2 (5 bases). Germline V CDR1 and CDR2: SGHRS, YFSETQ. V lost 0 bases to trimming and J lost 6 bases, with 12 bases between them. The CDR3 is 15 residues long.

The table lists this clone with a count of one. The chain employs TRBV28 and TRBJ1-2, with 7 bases matching TRBD1. The V gene end was trimmed by 8 bases and the J gene end by 6 bases; junction bases not matched to a gene: 6. CDR1 and CDR2 from the germline V gene are MDHEN and SYDVKM. The CDR3 covers 12 residues. CDR3 sequence (DNA): TGTGCCAGCGCGACAGGGTGGGATGGCTACACCTTC. Its protein is CASATGWDGYTF.

This sequence joins TRBV29-1 and TRBJ2-1, with D possibly being TRBD1 or TRBD2 (5 bases each). V was cut by 0 bases and J by 4 bases, with 16 bases left in between. The CDR3 has 16 residues. Per germline, CDR1 SQVTM and CDR2 ANQGSEA. In DNA, the CDR3 is TGCAGCGTTGAAGATCAACTAGGGGCGCATTACAATGAGCAGTTCTTC. Its protein is CSVEDQLGAHYNEQFF.

This clone was seen once. The V gene is TRBV2, the J gene TRBJ2-3, with TRBD2 as a possible D gene (5 bases). The V gene's germline CDR1 is SNHLY and CDR2 FYNNEI. The CDR3 loop spans 14 amino acids. V was pared by 7 bases and J by 0 bases, with 11 bases between. The CDR3 region has the DNA TGTGCCAGCACGAGGGCTACGAGCACAGATACGCAGTATTTT. Translating it yields CASTRATSTDTQYF.

This clone was recorded once. The chain recombines TRBV5-1 with TRBJ1-4, with 10 bases lining up with TRBD1. Looked up from germline, CDR1 is SGHRS and CDR2 is YFSETQ. V shed 1 base and J 7 bases; nucleotides not matched to a gene: 7. CDR3 size: 16 residues. CDR3 amino acids: CASSLIPGTGAEKLFF. The CDR3 region has the DNA TGCGCCAGCAGCTTGATTCCGGGGACAGGGGCTGAAAAACTGTTTTTT.

The chain combines TRBV4-1 with TRBJ1-2; D is undetermined. This CDR3 region has 16 residues. V lost 4 bases and J lost 0, with 15 bases in between. Per germline, CDR1 MGHRA and CDR2 YSYEKL. The CDR3 spells CASSPIPLMTNYGYTF. The CDR3 bases are TGCGCCAGCAGCCCTATCCCCCTGATGACTAACTATGGCTACACCTTC.